This TCR beta chain was observed in a study of shared clonotypes between healthy human individuals. Generated by immunoSEQ multiplex PCR, the TCRdb table keeps only in-frame clones and is missing some. The data contain hundreds of thousands of clones, nearly 98% of them seen just once; the ten biggest clones take up less than 0.35%. The naive CD8 fraction comprised CD45RO-negative cells positively selected for CCR7 and excluded terminally differentiated effector memory CD45RA+ cells. CDR1 is SGHVS, CDR2 FQNEAQ, per germline. The V end lost 1 base, the J end lost 0 bases, and 10 bases lay between the germline ends. There are 16 residues in the CDR3.

Sequencing was carried out using naive CD8+ T cells sorted from blood. The chain uses TRBV7-8 and TRBJ2-1, with unresolved D. This clonotype was sampled from a young man in good health. This CDR3 reads CASSLEAGSSYNEQFF. CDR3 DNA sequence: TGTGCCAGCAGCTTAGAGGCCGGCAGCTCCTACAATGAGCAGTTCTTC. The entire variable domain, with the rest obtained from reference TRBV7-8 and TRBJ2-1, is as follows: GAGVSQSPRYKVAKRGQDVALRCDPISGHVSLFWYQQALGQGPEFLTYFQNEAQLDKSGLPSDRFFAERPEGSVSTLKIQRTQQEDSAVYLCASSLEAGSSYNEQFFGPGTRLTVL.